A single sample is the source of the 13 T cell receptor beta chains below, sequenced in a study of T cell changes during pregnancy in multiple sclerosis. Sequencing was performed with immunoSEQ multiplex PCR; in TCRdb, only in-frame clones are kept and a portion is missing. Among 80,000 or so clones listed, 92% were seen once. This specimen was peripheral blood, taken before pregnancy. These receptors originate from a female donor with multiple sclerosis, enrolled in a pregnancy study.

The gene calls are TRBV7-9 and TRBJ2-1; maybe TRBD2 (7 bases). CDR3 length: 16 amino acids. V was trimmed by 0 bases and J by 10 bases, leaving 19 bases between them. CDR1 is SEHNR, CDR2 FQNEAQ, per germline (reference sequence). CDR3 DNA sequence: TGTGCCAGCAGCTTAGCGCTGGGGGGGCACGGTGGAGAGCAGTTCTTC. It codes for CASSLALGGHGGEQFF.

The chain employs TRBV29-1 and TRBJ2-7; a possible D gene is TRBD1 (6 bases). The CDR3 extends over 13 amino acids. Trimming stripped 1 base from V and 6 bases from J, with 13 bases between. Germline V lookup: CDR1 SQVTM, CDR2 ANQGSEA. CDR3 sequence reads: CSVEGAGVGEQYF. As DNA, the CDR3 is TGCAGCGTTGAAGGGGCAGGGGTTGGCGAGCAGTACTTC.

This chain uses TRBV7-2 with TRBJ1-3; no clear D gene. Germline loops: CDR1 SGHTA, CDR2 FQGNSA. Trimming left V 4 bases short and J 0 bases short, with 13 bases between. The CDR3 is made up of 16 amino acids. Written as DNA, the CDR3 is TGTGCCAGCAGCTCTTGGTTGGCATACTCTGGAAACACCATATATTTT. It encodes CASSSWLAYSGNTIYF.

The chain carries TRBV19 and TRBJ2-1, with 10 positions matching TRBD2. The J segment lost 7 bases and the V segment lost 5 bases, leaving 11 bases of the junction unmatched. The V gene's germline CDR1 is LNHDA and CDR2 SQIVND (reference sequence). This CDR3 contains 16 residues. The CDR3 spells CASSGIAGGSRNEQFF. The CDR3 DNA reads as TGTGCCAGTAGTGGGATAGCGGGGGGCAGCAGGAATGAGCAGTTCTTC.

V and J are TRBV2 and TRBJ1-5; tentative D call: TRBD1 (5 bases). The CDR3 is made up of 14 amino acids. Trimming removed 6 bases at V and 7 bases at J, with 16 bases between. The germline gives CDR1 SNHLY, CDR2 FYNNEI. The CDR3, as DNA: TGTGCCAGCAGGGTGGGTGGAGGGGCCCAGCCCCAGCATTTT. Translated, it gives CASRVGGGAQPQHF.

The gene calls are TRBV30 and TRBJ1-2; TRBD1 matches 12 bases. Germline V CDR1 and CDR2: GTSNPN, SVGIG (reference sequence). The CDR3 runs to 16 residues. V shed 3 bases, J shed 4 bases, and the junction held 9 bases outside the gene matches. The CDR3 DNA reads TGTGCCTGGAGAAGGGACAGGGGGCTAGTAGTCTATGGCTACACCTTC. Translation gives CAWRRDRGLVVYGYTF.

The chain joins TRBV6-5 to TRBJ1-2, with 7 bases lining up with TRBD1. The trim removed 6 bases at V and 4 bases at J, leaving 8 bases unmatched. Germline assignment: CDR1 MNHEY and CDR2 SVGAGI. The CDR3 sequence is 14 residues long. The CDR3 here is CASSLDRARYGYTF. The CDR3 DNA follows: TGTGCCAGCAGCCTCGACAGGGCACGCTATGGCTACACCTTC.

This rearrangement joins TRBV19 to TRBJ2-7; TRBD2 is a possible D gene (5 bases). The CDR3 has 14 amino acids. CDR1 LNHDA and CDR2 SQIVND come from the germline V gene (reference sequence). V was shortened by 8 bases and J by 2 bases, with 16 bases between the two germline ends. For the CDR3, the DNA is TGTGCCAGTGGAGCTAGCAGTGGGGCCTACGAGCAGTACTTC. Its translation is CASGASSGAYEQYF.

The CDR3 DNA reads TGTGCCAGCTCGCGAGCGGGGGTCGGGAGTGAAAAACTGTTTTTT. It is translated as CASSRAGVGSEKLFF. V and J are TRBV18 and TRBJ1-4; tentatively, D is TRBD1 (5 bases). The germline gives CDR1 KGHSH, CDR2 LQKENI. CDR3 length equals 15 residues. Between the trimmed V and J ends, which lost 6 bases and 7 bases, there was a span of 18 bases.

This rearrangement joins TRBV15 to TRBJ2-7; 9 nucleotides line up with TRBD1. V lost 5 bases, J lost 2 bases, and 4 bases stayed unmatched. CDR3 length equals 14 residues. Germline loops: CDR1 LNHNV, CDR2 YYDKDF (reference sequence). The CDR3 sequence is CATSHRDRAYEQYF. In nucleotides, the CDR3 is TGTGCCACCAGCCACCGGGACAGGGCCTACGAGCAGTACTTC.

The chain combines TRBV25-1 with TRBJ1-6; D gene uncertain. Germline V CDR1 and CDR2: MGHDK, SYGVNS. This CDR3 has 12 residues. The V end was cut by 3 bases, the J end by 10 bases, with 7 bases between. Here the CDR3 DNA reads TGTGCCAGCAGTGAGGGCAGCTCACCCCTCCACTTT. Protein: CASSEGSSPLHF.

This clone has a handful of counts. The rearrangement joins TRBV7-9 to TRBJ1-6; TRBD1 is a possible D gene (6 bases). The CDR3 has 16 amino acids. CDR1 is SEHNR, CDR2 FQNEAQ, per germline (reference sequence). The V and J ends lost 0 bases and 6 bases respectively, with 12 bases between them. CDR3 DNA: TGTGCCAGCAGCTTAGCCGCGGGGGCGTCTAATTCACCCCTCCACTTT. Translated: CASSLAAGASNSPLHF.

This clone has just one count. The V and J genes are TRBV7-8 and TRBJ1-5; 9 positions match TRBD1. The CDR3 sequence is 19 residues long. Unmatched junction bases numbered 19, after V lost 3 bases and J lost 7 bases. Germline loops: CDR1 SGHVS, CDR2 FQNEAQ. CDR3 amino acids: CASSFDMGQGIGEGQPQHF. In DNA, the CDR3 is TGTGCCAGCAGCTTTGATATGGGACAGGGAATTGGAGAGGGGCAGCCCCAGCATTTT. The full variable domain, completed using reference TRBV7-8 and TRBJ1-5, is GAGVSQSPRYKVAKRGQDVALRCDPISGHVSLFWYQQALGQGPEFLTYFQNEAQLDKSGLPSDRFFAERPEGSVSTLKIQRTQQEDSAVYLCASSFDMGQGIGEGQPQHFGDGTRLSIL.